This T cell receptor beta chain was identified in a study of glioma-infiltrating T cells. Germline loops: CDR1 MNHNS, CDR2 SASEGT. The CDR3 spans 14 residues. The J segment lost 5 bases and the V segment lost 6 bases, leaving 8 bases of the junction unmatched. Ten or more counts support this clonotype. TCR alpha and beta CDR3 regions were amplified from RNA using iRepertoire nested multiplex PCR. TCRdb independently ran MiXCR on the multiplex PCR reads; one entry per CDR3 protein. Here the sample spans 160,000 or so distinct CDR3 sequences, about 46% being singletons. This receptor was obtained from a human donor with low-grade glioma or glioblastoma, undergoing nonglioma brain surgery, or in good health (not recorded which). V is TRBV6-1 and J is TRBJ2-5, with 8 bases identical to TRBD1. The source material was glioma tissue, nonneoplastic brain tissue, or PBMCs (not recorded which). The CDR3 protein is CASRATGVGETQYF. As DNA, the CDR3 is TGTGCCAGCAGGGCGACAGGGGTAGGGGAGACCCAGTACTTC.